This is a list of T cell receptor beta chains from one sample in a study of T cells after yellow fever vaccination. TCRdb redid the calling of the 5' RACE reads with MiXCR, one entry per CDR3 protein. This sample has under 600,000 distinct CDR3 sequences, with about 14% found just once. The input for sequencing was PBMCs, taken on the day of the yellow fever booster vaccination. The receptor set was obtained from a man under 40 who received the YFV17D yellow fever vaccine. CDR3s include the opening cysteine and the closing phenylalanine or tryptophan. D genes are given only for firm matches. For some rows the clone size is stated as once, few or many, or as a class when expanded; others skip it.

CDR3 length: 14; V gene: TRBV20-1; J gene: TRBJ1-1; clone size: -; D gene: -; CDR3 DNA: TGCAGTGCCCCTTCCAGGGTCGTGAACACTGAAGCTTTCTTT; CDR3 protein: CSAPSRVVNTEAFF
CDR3 length: 14; V gene: TRBV12-3/TRBV12-4; J gene: TRBJ1-6; clone size: few; D gene: TRBD1; CDR3 DNA: TGTGCCAGCAGTTTAGCTGGGACAGATTCACCCCTCCACTTT; CDR3 protein: CASSLAGTDSPLHF
CDR3 length: 17; V gene: TRBV5-4; J gene: TRBJ2-2; clone size: -; D gene: TRBD1; CDR3 DNA: TGTGCCAGCAGCAAAGGACAGGGCACGCCGAACACCGGGGAGCTGTTTTTT; CDR3 protein: CASSKGQGTPNTGELFF
CDR3 length: 15; V gene: TRBV6-2/TRBV6-3; J gene: TRBJ2-5; clone size: few; D gene: -; CDR3 DNA: TGTGCCAGCAGTTACCCGTCGGATATACAAGAGACCCAGTACTTC; CDR3 protein: CASSYPSDIQETQYF
CDR3 length: 14; V gene: TRBV6-1; J gene: TRBJ2-2; clone size: -; D gene: -; CDR3 DNA: TGTGCCAGCCGTGGACTACTTGACACCGGGGAGCTGTTTTTT; CDR3 protein: CASRGLLDTGELFF
CDR3 length: 15; V gene: TRBV5-4; J gene: TRBJ2-5; clone size: -; D gene: -; CDR3 DNA: TGTGCCAGCATGCGGCGGGCAGGAACATACGAGACCCAGTACTTC; CDR3 protein: CASMRRAGTYETQYF
CDR3 length: 16; V gene: TRBV6-5; J gene: TRBJ2-1; clone size: few; D gene: TRBD2; CDR3 DNA: TGTGCCAGCAGTTACTCTAGTAGCGGGAGAGTCGGTGAGCAGTTCTTC; CDR3 protein: CASSYSSSGRVGEQFF
CDR3 length: 14; V gene: TRBV27; J gene: TRBJ2-7; clone size: few; D gene: -; CDR3 DNA: TGTGCCAGCAGTTTAGAGAGCCACAGGAACGAGCAGTACTTC; CDR3 protein: CASSLESHRNEQYF
CDR3 length: 15; V gene: TRBV20-1; J gene: TRBJ2-7; clone size: few; D gene: TRBD2; CDR3 DNA: TGCAGTGCTATTAGATTAGGGACTAGACCTCAGGAGCAGTACTTC; CDR3 protein: CSAIRLGTRPQEQYF
CDR3 length: 15; V gene: TRBV19; J gene: TRBJ1-3; clone size: few; D gene: -; CDR3 DNA: TGTGCCAGTAGTACCAGCCGTTACTCTGGAAACACCATATATTTT; CDR3 protein: CASSTSRYSGNTIYF
CDR3 length: 12; V gene: TRBV7-2; J gene: TRBJ2-2; clone size: many; D gene: -; CDR3 DNA: TGTGCCAGCAGCATAAACACCGGGGAGCTGTTTTTT; CDR3 protein: CASSINTGELFF
CDR3 length: 15; V gene: TRBV9; J gene: TRBJ1-6; clone size: few; D gene: -; CDR3 DNA: TGTGCCAGCAGCGTAGTAGCGGGGAACAATTCACCCCTCCACTTT; CDR3 protein: CASSVVAGNNSPLHF
CDR3 length: 14; V gene: TRBV10-3; J gene: TRBJ2-1; clone size: few; D gene: TRBD2; CDR3 DNA: TGTGCCATCAGTGAGGCGGGACTAGTCAGTGAGCAGTTCTTC; CDR3 protein: CAISEAGLVSEQFF
CDR3 length: 16; V gene: TRBV6-5; J gene: TRBJ2-7; clone size: few; D gene: -; CDR3 DNA: TGTGCCAGCAGTTACTCGAGGGCGTTGGCCTCCTACGAGCAGTACTTC; CDR3 protein: CASSYSRALASYEQYF
CDR3 length: 15; V gene: TRBV4-3; J gene: TRBJ1-6; clone size: few; D gene: -; CDR3 DNA: TGCGCCAGCAGCCAAAGTCCACAGGGCTATTCACCCCTCCACTTT; CDR3 protein: CASSQSPQGYSPLHF
CDR3 length: 13; V gene: TRBV11-3; J gene: TRBJ2-5; clone size: -; D gene: -; CDR3 DNA: TGTGCCAGCAGCTTTAACTCGGAAGAGACCCAGTACTTC; CDR3 protein: CASSFNSEETQYF
CDR3 length: 15; V gene: TRBV7-8; J gene: TRBJ2-1; clone size: many; D gene: -; CDR3 DNA: TGTGCCAGCACAGCAGCGGGTGAAACCTACAATGAGCAGTTCTTC; CDR3 protein: CASTAAGETYNEQFF
CDR3 length: 16; V gene: TRBV5-6; J gene: TRBJ1-5; clone size: few; D gene: TRBD1; CDR3 DNA: TGTGCCAGCAGCCGTTACTCACACAGGGGAGGTCAGCCCCAGCATTTT; CDR3 protein: CASSRYSHRGGQPQHF
CDR3 length: 16; V gene: TRBV20-1; J gene: TRBJ1-3; clone size: few; D gene: -; CDR3 DNA: TGCAGTGCTAGTTTCGGGACGGGGCTCTCTGGAAACACCATATATTTT; CDR3 protein: CSASFGTGLSGNTIYF
CDR3 length: 15; V gene: TRBV7-2; J gene: TRBJ1-6; clone size: few; D gene: -; CDR3 DNA: TGTGCCAGCAGCTTATTGGGTGGAGTGGGTTCACCCCTCCACTTT; CDR3 protein: CASSLLGGVGSPLHF
CDR3 length: 14; V gene: TRBV6-5; J gene: TRBJ1-6; clone size: -; D gene: -; CDR3 DNA: TGTGCCAGCAGTTACTCAGGGGGGAATTCACCCCTCCACTTT; CDR3 protein: CASSYSGGNSPLHF
CDR3 length: 14; V gene: TRBV27; J gene: TRBJ1-2; clone size: -; D gene: TRBD1; CDR3 DNA: TGTGCCAGCAGCCCAGGGGGGGCCTTCGGGGGCTACACCTTC; CDR3 protein: CASSPGGAFGGYTF
CDR3 length: 15; V gene: TRBV9; J gene: TRBJ2-5; clone size: few; D gene: -; CDR3 DNA: TGTGCCAGCAGCGTAAGGGGGATCCAGCAGGAGACCCAGTACTTC; CDR3 protein: CASSVRGIQQETQYF
CDR3 length: 13; V gene: TRBV20-1; J gene: TRBJ1-1; clone size: few; D gene: TRBD1; CDR3 DNA: TGCAGTGCCCACGACAGGGTTGAAACTGAAGCTTTCTTT; CDR3 protein: CSAHDRVETEAFF
CDR3 length: 17; V gene: TRBV7-2; J gene: TRBJ2-3; clone size: many; D gene: TRBD2; CDR3 DNA: TGTGCCAGCAGCTTAGGTTCTAGCGGGCAAAACACAGATACGCAGTATTTT; CDR3 protein: CASSLGSSGQNTDTQYF